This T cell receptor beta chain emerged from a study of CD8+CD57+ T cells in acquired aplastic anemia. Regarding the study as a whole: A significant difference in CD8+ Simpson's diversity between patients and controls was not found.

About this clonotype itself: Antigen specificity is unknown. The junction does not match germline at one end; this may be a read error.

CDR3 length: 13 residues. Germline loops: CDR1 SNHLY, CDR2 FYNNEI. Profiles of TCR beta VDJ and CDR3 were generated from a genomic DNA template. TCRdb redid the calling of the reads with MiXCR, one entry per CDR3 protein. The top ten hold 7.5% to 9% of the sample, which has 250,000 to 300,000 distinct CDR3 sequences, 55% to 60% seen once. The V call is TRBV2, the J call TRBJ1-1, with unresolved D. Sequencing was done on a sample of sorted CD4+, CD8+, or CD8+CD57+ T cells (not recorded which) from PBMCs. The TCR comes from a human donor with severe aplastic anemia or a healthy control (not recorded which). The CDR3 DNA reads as TGTGCCAGCAGTGCGGATAGGGTGAGAGAAGCTATCTTT. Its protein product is CASSADRVREAIF.